Following are 23 T cell receptor beta chains from one sample sequenced in a study of T cell repertoires in cytomegalovirus infection. TCRdb reanalysed the reads using MiXCR and keeps one entry per CDR3 protein. The table records about 600,000 distinct CDR3 sequences, 20% to 25% of them present only once. The sample comprised CD8+ T cells from PBMCs. These receptors were taken from a human donor in good health (CMV status not recorded). Some clones in this sample may be carry-over from other donors' samples.

This clonotype appeared a few times. The CDR3 DNA follows: TGTGCCAGCAGTGAACTTGACAGGGCGGAGACCCAGTACTTC. It encodes CASSELDRAETQYF. This chain joins TRBV14 and TRBJ2-5; 7 nucleotides align to TRBD1. The junction had 9 bases not matched to a gene; V was cut back by 6 bases and J by 5 bases. The CDR3 totals 14 residues. Germline V lookup: CDR1 SGHDN, CDR2 FVKESK.

This clonotype has more than one count but fewer than ten. V and J are TRBV28 and TRBJ2-1; D is unclear. The CDR3 consists of 14 residues. In germline, CDR1 is MDHEN, CDR2 SYDVKM. Trimming stripped 4 bases from V and 15 bases from J, with 22 bases between. CDR3 region: CASSSPYEQDGTFF. The CDR3 nucleotides read TGTGCCAGCAGTTCCCCCTATGAGCAGGACGGTACGTTCTTC.

The genes are TRBV28 and TRBJ1-1; TRBD1 aligns across 7 bases. This CDR3 comprises 14 residues. J was trimmed by 0 bases and V by 8 bases; bases with no gene match: 6. Germline V gives CDR1 MDHEN, CDR2 SYDVKM. For the CDR3, the DNA is TGTGCCAGCGGAGACAGGGCCTTGAACACTGAAGCTTTCTTT. As protein: CASGDRALNTEAFF.

This clonotype was picked up many times. CDR3 amino acids: CASSLEYGYKNTEAFF. CDR3 DNA sequence: TGTGCCAGCAGCTTAGAGTATGGTTATAAGAACACTGAAGCTTTCTTT. The chain has TRBV7-6 and TRBJ1-1; D gene unclear. V was shortened by 1 base and J by 1 base, with 13 bases between the two germline ends. This CDR3 spans 16 amino acids. In germline, CDR1 is SGHVS, CDR2 FNYEAQ.

Comments on this clonotype: At one end the junction does not follow the germline gene, possibly because of a read error. The chain uses TRBV4-1 and TRBJ2-7; D is perhaps TRBD1 (6 bases). The CDR3 is made up of 16 amino acids. Germline V gene data show CDR1 as MGHRA and CDR2 as YSYEKL. The CDR3 coding sequence is TGCGTCAGCAGCCAAGATCGGGTGGACAGTACCTACGAGCAGTACTTC. It is translated as CVSSQDRVDSTYEQYF.

V is TRBV7-6 and J is TRBJ2-2, with TRBD2 matching 9 bases. The CDR3 is 15 residues long. Germline CDR1 is SGHVS and CDR2 is FNYEAQ. Trimming cost V 7 bases and J 6 bases; bases outside gene matches: 9. The CDR3 DNA reads as TGTGCCAGCACTCCGGGACTAGCTAGCGCCGGGGAGCTGTTTTTT. Amino acids: CASTPGLASAGELFF. The full variable domain, with the rest looked up from reference TRBV7-6 and TRBJ2-2, is GAGVSQSPRYKVTKRGQDVALRCDPISGHVSLYWYRQALGQGPEFLTYFNYEAQQDKSGLPNDRFSAERPEGSISTLTIQRTEQRDSAMYRCASTPGLASAGELFFGEGSRLTVL.

The V and J genes are TRBV29-1 and TRBJ2-1; maybe TRBD1 (6 bases). The CDR3 consists of 12 residues. Germline CDR1 is SQVTM and CDR2 is ANQGSEA. The V end lost 4 bases, the J end lost 2 bases, and 6 bases lay between the germline ends. This CDR3 is CSVGQAYNEQFF. The CDR3 DNA is TGCAGCGTTGGACAGGCCTACAATGAGCAGTTCTTC.

This clonotype has a handful of counts. The chain employs TRBV6-5 and TRBJ2-1, with 11 bases fitting TRBD1. This CDR3 contains 16 residues. Germline values: CDR1 MNHEY, CDR2 SVGAGI. The J segment lost 0 bases and the V segment lost 2 bases, leaving 0 bases of the junction unmatched. CDR3 nucleotide sequence: TGTGCCAGCAGTTACGGGACAGGGGGCTCCTACAATGAGCAGTTCTTC. Translation: CASSYGTGGSYNEQFF.

A note on this clonotype: A much larger clone differs by one base, so this may be a read error. The J gene is TRBJ2-1, the V gene TRBV7-9; 7 positions agree with TRBD2. Germline V gene sequence: CDR1 SEHNR, CDR2 FQNEAQ (reference sequence). V lost 5 bases, J lost 5 bases, and 12 bases stayed unmatched. The CDR3 runs to 16 residues. For the CDR3, the DNA is TGTGCCAGCAGCCCGCAAGTGGGACTATTCCACAATGAGCAGTTCTTC. This gives the protein CASSPQVGLFHNEQFF.

To note about this clonotype: This could be a read error, since a much larger clone is one nucleotide away. The rearrangement links TRBV28 to TRBJ1-2; TRBD1 might be the D (5 bases). The germline gives CDR1 MDHEN, CDR2 SYDVKM. This CDR3 is built from 16 residues. CDR3 amino acids: CTSSQDTVGANYGYTF. CDR3 nucleotide sequence: TGTACCAGCAGTCAGGACACGGTGGGGGCTAACTATGGCTACACCTTC.

This clonotype has just a few counts. The chain is built from TRBV6-5 and TRBJ2-7; no clear D gene. Per the germline V gene, CDR1 is MNHEY and CDR2 is SVGAGI. The CDR3 loop spans 11 amino acids. The V and J ends lost 6 bases and 0 bases respectively, with 3 bases between them. The CDR3 DNA follows: TGTGCCAGCAGACACTCCTACGAGCAGTACTTC. Translation: CASRHSYEQYF.

The CDR3 protein is CSAPGYSSYNEQFF. In DNA, the CDR3 is TGCAGTGCCCCAGGGTACAGCTCCTACAATGAGCAGTTCTTC. The chain employs TRBV20-1 and TRBJ2-1, with D possibly TRBD1 on 5 matching bases. V lost 6 bases and J 0 bases, leaving 12 bases between the germline ends. The CDR3 is made up of 14 amino acids. Germline V gene lookup returns CDR1 DFQATT and CDR2 SNEGSKA (reference sequence).

This clonotype was seen at least ten times. The rearrangement uses TRBV7-9 and TRBJ1-4, with D hard to call. Trimming took off 6 bases at V and 8 bases at J, with 10 bases between the two ends. Looked up from germline, CDR1 is SEHNR and CDR2 is FQNEAQ (reference sequence). This CDR3 is 12 amino acids long. Here the CDR3 reads CASRSSREKLFF. The DNA of the CDR3 is TGTGCCAGCAGGAGCTCGAGGGAAAAACTGTTTTTT.

The chain links TRBV27 to TRBJ1-1, with D possibly matching TRBD1 (5 bases). Trimming left V 8 bases short and J 0 bases short, with 16 bases between. The CDR3 totals 15 residues. The V gene's germline CDR1 is MNHEY and CDR2 SMNVEV (reference sequence). In DNA, the CDR3 is TGTGCCAGCTGTCCTACGCAGGGAGTGAACACTGAAGCTTTCTTT. This gives the protein CASCPTQGVNTEAFF.

This chain uses TRBV6-6 with TRBJ1-2; 7 bases are a match to TRBD1. The CDR3 loop spans 12 amino acids. CDR1 and CDR2 (germline): MNHNY, SVGAGI (reference sequence). The V gene end was trimmed by 5 bases and the J gene end by 10 bases; junction bases not matched to a gene: 7. CDR3 protein: CASSQTGADYTF. CDR3 bases: TGTGCCAGCAGTCAAACAGGGGCTGACTACACCTTC.

This clonotype has only a few counts. V gene TRBV2 combines with J gene TRBJ1-4; tentatively, D is TRBD1 (6 bases). The CDR3 runs to 16 residues. Germline CDR1 and CDR2: SNHLY and FYNNEI. Trimming removed 4 bases from V and 0 bases from J, with 12 bases in between. The CDR3 is CASSVGQRTTNEKLFF. CDR3 in DNA: TGTGCCAGCAGTGTAGGACAGCGAACAACTAATGAAAAACTGTTTTTT.

The rearrangement links TRBV4-1 to TRBJ1-4; the D gene is possibly TRBD1 (6 bases). The CDR3 is 18 residues long. V was cut by 3 bases and J by 6 bases, with 23 bases left in between. Germline-derived CDR1 and CDR2 are MGHRA and YSYEKL. The CDR3 DNA reads TGCGCCAGCAGCCATACCTTTGGGGCACAGGGAAGAGATGAAAAACTGTTTTTT. It codes for CASSHTFGAQGRDEKLFF.

The chain links TRBV29-1 to TRBJ1-2; TRBD1 agrees at 9 bases. From germline, CDR1 is SQVTM and CDR2 ANQGSEA. This CDR3 region has 13 residues. V was clipped by 1 base and J by 7 bases; unmatched bases: 4. The CDR3 DNA reads TGCAGCGTTGAAGGGCGACAGGGGGTTGGCTACACCTTC. This encodes CSVEGRQGVGYTF.

This clonotype was observed a handful of times. This rearrangement joins TRBV28 to TRBJ2-2; 7 nucleotides agree with TRBD1. Unmatched junction bases numbered 7, after V lost 4 bases and J lost 2 bases. This CDR3 spans 16 amino acids. Germline V CDR1 and CDR2: MDHEN, SYDVKM. The CDR3 DNA sequence: TGTGCCAGCAGTTCCTCAGGGGGTTCTAACACCGGGGAGCTGTTTTTT. Translation: CASSSSGGSNTGELFF.

This clonotype was seen a few times. The rearrangement joins TRBV4-1 to TRBJ2-3; 8 bases agree with TRBD2. This CDR3 is built from 20 residues. Germline values: CDR1 MGHRA, CDR2 YSYEKL. The ends lost 2 bases at V and 0 bases at J; junction bases unmatched: 16. The CDR3 DNA is TGCGCCAGCAGCCAAAATTTGCTAGCGGGCATAACGTCTAGCACAGATACGCAGTATTTT. It yields the protein CASSQNLLAGITSSTDTQYF.

This clonotype appeared many times. This chain links TRBV7-2 with TRBJ1-5; D is unclear. This CDR3 is 14 amino acids long. Germline CDR1 reads SGHTA; CDR2 reads FQGNSA. Deletions cut 5 bases from V and 5 bases from J, with 13 bases between. The CDR3, as DNA: TGTGCCAGCAGCCGCAGCCCCGGTTATCAGCCCCAGCATTTT. It codes for CASSRSPGYQPQHF.

In DNA, the CDR3 is TGTGCCAGCAGTTACTCGGTTCTTTACAATGAGCAGTTCTTC. Translating it yields CASSYSVLYNEQFF. This chain connects TRBV6-6 to TRBJ2-1; D remains ambiguous. CDR1 and CDR2 (germline): MNHNY, SVGAGI (reference sequence). The CDR3 extends over 14 amino acids. V was clipped by 0 bases and J by 4 bases, with 7 bases between them.

This clonotype showed up just a few times. The gene calls are TRBV12-3 or TRBV12-4 and TRBJ2-7; D unresolved. With 6 bases removed from V and 5 bases from J, the gap between germline ends came to 23 bases. This CDR3 is 16 amino acids long. CDR3 nucleotides: TGTGCCAGCAGCCCCCTTTTGGTTGGCGCTCCCCACGAGCAGTACTTC. Amino acids: CASSPLLVGAPHEQYF.